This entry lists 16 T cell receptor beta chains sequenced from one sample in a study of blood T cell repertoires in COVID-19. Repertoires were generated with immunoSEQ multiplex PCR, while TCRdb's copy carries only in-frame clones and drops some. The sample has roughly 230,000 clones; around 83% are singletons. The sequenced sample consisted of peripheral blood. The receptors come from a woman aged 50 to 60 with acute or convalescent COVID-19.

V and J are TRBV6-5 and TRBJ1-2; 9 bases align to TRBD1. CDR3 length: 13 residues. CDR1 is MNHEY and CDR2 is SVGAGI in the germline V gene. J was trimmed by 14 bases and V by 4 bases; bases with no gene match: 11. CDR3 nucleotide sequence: TGTGCCAGCAGTTTATCCGGGACAGGGCTTGTAACCTTC. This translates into CASSLSGTGLVTF.

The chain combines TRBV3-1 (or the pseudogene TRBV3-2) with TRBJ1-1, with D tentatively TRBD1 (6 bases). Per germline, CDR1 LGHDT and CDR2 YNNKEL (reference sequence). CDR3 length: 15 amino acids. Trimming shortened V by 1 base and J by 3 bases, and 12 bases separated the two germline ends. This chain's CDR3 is CASSQAASGDTEAFF. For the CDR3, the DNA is TGTGCCAGCAGCCAAGCAGCTTCAGGGGACACTGAAGCTTTCTTT.

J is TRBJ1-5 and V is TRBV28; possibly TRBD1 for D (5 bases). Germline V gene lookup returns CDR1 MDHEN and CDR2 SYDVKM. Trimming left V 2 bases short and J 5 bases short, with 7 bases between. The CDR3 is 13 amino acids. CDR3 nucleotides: TGTGCCAGCAGTTTACCGGGGGATCAGCCCCAGCATTTT. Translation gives CASSLPGDQPQHF. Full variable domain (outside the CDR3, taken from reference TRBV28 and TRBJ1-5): DVKVTQSSRYLVKRTGEKVFLECVQDMDHENMFWYRQDPGLGLRLIYFSYDVKMKEKGDIPEGYSVSREKKERFSLILESASTNQTSMYLCASSLPGDQPQHFGDGTRLSIL.

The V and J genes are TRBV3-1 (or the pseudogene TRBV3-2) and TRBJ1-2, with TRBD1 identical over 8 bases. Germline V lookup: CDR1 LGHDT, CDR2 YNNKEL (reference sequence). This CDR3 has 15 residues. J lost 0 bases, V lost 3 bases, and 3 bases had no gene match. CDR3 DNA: TGTGCCAGCAGCCACAGGGGGCGAGCTAACTATGGCTACACCTTC. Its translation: CASSHRGRANYGYTF.

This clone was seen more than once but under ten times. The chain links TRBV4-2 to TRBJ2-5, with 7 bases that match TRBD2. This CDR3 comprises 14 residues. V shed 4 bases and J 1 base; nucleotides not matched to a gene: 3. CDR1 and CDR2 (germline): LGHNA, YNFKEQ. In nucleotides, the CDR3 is TGTGCCAGCAGCCGCGGGACTATCCAAGAGACCCAGTACTTC. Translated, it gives CASSRGTIQETQYF.

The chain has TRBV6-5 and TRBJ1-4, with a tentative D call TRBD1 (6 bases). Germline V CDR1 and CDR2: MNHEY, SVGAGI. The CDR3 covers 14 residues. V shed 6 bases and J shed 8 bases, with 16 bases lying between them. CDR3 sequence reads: CASSYRVGREKLFF. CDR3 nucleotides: TGTGCCAGCAGCTACAGGGTCGGGAGAGAAAAACTGTTTTTT.

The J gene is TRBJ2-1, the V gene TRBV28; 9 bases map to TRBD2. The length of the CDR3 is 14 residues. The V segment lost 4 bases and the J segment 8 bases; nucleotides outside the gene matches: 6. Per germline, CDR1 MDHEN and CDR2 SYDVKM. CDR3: CASSSGTSIYEQFF. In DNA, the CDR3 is TGTGCCAGCAGTTCCGGGACTAGCATCTATGAGCAGTTCTTC.

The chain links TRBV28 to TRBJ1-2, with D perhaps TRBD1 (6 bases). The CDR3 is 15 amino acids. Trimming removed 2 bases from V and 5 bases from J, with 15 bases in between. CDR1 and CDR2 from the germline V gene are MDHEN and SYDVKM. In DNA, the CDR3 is TGTGCCAGCAGTTTAAACTTAGAGGGGGTTTATGGCTACACCTTC. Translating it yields CASSLNLEGVYGYTF.

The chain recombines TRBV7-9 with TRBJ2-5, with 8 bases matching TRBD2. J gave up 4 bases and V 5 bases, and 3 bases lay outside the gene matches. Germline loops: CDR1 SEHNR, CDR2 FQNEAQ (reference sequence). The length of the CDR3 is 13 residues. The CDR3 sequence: CASSRGGGETQYF. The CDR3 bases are TGTGCCAGCAGCCGGGGGGGTGGAGAGACCCAGTACTTC.

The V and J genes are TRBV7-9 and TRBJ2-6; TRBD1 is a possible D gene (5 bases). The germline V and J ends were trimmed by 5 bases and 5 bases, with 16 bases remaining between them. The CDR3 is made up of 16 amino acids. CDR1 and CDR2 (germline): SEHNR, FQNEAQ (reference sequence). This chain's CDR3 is CASSIEGALWANVLTF. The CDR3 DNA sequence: TGTGCCAGCAGCATAGAAGGGGCCCTCTGGGCCAACGTCCTGACTTTC.

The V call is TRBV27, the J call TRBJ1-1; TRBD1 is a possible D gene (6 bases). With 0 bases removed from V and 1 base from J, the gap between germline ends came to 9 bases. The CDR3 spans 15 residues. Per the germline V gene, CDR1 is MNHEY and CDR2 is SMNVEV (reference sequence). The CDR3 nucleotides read TGTGCCAGCAGTTTATCCACAGGGACGAACACTGAAGCTTTCTTT. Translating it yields CASSLSTGTNTEAFF.

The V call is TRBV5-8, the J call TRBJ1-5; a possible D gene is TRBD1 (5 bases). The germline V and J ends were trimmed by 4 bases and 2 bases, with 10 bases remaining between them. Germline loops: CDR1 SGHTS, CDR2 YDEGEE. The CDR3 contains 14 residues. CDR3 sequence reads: CASSPGQGNQPQHF. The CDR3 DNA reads TGTGCCAGCAGCCCTGGACAAGGCAATCAGCCCCAGCATTTT. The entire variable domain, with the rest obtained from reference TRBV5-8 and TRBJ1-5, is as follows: EAGVTQSPTHLIKTRGQQATLRCSPISGHTSVYWYQQALGLGLQFLLWYDEGEERNRGNFPPRFSGRQFPNYSSELNVNALELEDSALYLCASSPGQGNQPQHFGDGTRLSIL.

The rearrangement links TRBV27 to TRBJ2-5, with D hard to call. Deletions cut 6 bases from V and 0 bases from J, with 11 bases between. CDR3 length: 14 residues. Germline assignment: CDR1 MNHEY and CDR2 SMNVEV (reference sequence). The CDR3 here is CASRSVAYQETQYF. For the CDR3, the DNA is TGTGCCAGCAGGAGCGTGGCTTACCAAGAGACCCAGTACTTC.

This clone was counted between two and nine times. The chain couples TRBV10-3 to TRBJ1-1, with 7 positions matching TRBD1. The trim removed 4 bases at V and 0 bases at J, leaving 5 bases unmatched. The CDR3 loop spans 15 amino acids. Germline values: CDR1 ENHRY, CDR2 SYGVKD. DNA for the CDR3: TGTGCCATCAGTGCCTGGGACAGAATGAACACTGAAGCTTTCTTT. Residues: CAISAWDRMNTEAFF.

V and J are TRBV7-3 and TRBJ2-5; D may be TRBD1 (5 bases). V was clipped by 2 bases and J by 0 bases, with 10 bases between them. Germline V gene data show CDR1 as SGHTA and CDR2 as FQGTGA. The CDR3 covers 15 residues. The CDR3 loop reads CASSLGVGDQETQYF. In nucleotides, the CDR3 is TGTGCCAGCAGCTTAGGGGTAGGGGACCAAGAGACCCAGTACTTC.

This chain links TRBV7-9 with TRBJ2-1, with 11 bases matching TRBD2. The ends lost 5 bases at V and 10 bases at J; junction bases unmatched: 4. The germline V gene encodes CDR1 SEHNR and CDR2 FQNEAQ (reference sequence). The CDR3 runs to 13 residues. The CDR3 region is CASSRVAGGEQFF. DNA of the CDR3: TGTGCCAGCAGCCGGGTAGCGGGAGGGGAGCAGTTCTTC.